This TCR beta chain was identified in a study of blood T cells in healthy people across ages. Broader study findings: Not knowing donor CMV status may have confounded expanded clonotype changes.

Per germline, CDR1 MGHDK and CDR2 SYGVNS. This CDR3 is built from 14 residues. Trimming cost V 5 bases and J 7 bases, with 17 bases left between them. As concerns this clonotype: No antigen is known for it.

Using a J-beta primer mix together with a sample-barcoded 5' primer, a second PCR was run for roughly 7 to 12 cycles. No fewer than 2.5 million CDR3-containing paired-end reads came from each sample. TCRdb analysed the 5' RACE reads with MiXCR anew, one entry per CDR3 protein. The data hold about 830,000 distinct CDR3 sequences, with 62% observed a single time. This sequence originates from a man aged 25 to 40 in good health. This chain uses TRBV25-1 with TRBJ1-2; no clear D. Source material: blood. The CDR3 DNA reads TGTGCCAGCAGTACCCTTTCCGGGGTGGGTGGCTACACCTTC. Translating gives CASSTLSGVGGYTF.